These 5 T cell receptor beta chains were sequenced from one sample in a study of T cell responses to AZD1222 COVID-19 vaccine. Clones were sequenced by immunoSEQ multiplex PCR, and TCRdb holds only the in-frame ones, with some missing. Counted here are roughly 91,000 clones, over 85% occurring once; the ten biggest clones make up less than 3.5%. The sample here was peripheral blood, taken on day 0 of AZD1222 vaccination. Receptor source: an adult in good health.

This chain connects TRBV10-1 to TRBJ2-7, with D perhaps matching TRBD1 or TRBD2 (6 bases each). This CDR3 is built from 15 residues. Trimming pared 2 bases from V and 3 bases from J, leaving 14 bases between. CDR1 is WNHNN and CDR2 is SYGVQD in the germline V gene (reference sequence). CDR3 sequence reads: CASSEGTGALYEQYF. The CDR3 bases are TGCGCCAGCAGTGAGGGCACGGGGGCCCTCTACGAGCAGTACTTC.

The genes are TRBV11-2 and TRBJ2-6; no definite D call. With 3 bases removed from V and 0 bases from J, the gap between germline ends came to 6 bases. The length of the CDR3 is 15 residues. From germline, CDR1 is SGHAT and CDR2 FQNNGV. CDR3 coding DNA: TGTGCCAGCAGCTTTCAGCCCTCTGGGGCCAACGTCCTGACTTTC. As protein: CASSFQPSGANVLTF.

J is TRBJ1-6 and V is TRBV9; perhaps TRBD1 as D (5 bases). V lost 5 bases, J lost 9 bases, and 12 bases lay in between. In germline, CDR1 is SGDLS, CDR2 YYNGEE. This CDR3 region has 13 residues. CDR3 sequence (DNA): TGTGCCAGCAGTAAGACAGAAATTTCACCCCTCCACTTT. Translation: CASSKTEISPLHF.

The chain couples TRBV4-1 to TRBJ2-3; the D gene is possibly TRBD1 (6 bases). CDR1 and CDR2 (germline): MGHRA, YSYEKL. V shed 2 bases and J shed 6 bases, with 15 bases lying between them. The CDR3 loop spans 15 amino acids. Here the CDR3 reads CASSQRQETADTQYF. In DNA form, the CDR3 reads TGCGCCAGCAGCCAAAGACAGGAAACCGCGGATACGCAGTATTTT.

The genes are TRBV2 and TRBJ1-3; D unresolved. V was clipped by 3 bases and J by 0 bases, with 9 bases between them. CDR3 length: 15 amino acids. Germline CDR1 reads SNHLY; CDR2 reads FYNNEI. For the CDR3, the DNA is TGTGCCAGCAGTGACGGCGGAAGCTCTGGAAACACCATATATTTT. Translated, it gives CASSDGGSSGNTIYF.